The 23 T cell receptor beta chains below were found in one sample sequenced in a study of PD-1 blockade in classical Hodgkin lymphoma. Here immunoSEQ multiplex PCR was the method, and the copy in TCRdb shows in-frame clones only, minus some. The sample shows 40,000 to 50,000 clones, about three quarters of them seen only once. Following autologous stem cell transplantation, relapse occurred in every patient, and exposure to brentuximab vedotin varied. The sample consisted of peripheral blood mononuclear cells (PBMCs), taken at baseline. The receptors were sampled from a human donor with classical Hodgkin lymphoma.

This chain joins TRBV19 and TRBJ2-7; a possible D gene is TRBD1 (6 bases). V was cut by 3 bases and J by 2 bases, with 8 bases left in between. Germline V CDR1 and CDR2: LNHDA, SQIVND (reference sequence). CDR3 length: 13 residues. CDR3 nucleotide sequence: TGTGCCAGTAGTATCACAGGGACCTACGAGCAGTACTTC. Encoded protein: CASSITGTYEQYF.

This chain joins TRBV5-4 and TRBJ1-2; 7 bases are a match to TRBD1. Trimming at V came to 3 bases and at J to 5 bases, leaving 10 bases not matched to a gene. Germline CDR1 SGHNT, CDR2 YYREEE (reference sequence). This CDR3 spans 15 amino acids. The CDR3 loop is CASSSRGGGEYGYTF. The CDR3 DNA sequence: TGTGCCAGCAGCTCCCGCGGAGGGGGCGAGTATGGCTACACCTTC.

In DNA form, the CDR3 reads TGTGCCAGCAGCCCTAGAATGGGAGAGACCCAGTACTTC. Protein: CASSPRMGETQYF. The chain is built from TRBV7-3 and TRBJ2-5; D remains unclear. The length of the CDR3 is 13 residues. The germline gives CDR1 SGHTA, CDR2 FQGTGA. Trimming took 5 bases from V and 4 from J, leaving 11 bases between them.

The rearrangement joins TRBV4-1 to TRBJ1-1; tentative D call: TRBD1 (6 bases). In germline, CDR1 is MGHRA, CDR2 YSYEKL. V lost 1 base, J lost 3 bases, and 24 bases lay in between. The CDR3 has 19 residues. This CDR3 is CASSQGPFRRGGEDTEAFF. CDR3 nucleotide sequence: TGCGCCAGCAGCCAAGGGCCCTTCCGACGGGGGGGCGAGGACACTGAAGCTTTCTTT.

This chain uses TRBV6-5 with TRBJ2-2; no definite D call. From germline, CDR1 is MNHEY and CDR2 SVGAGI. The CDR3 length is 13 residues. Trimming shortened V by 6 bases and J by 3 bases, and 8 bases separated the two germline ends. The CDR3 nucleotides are TGTGCCAGCAGACGCGTAGACACCGGGGAGCTGTTTTTT. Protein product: CASRRVDTGELFF.

The CDR3 spells CASSLGTGSGGYTF. The DNA of the CDR3 is TGTGCCAGCAGTTTAGGAACAGGGTCAGGGGGCTACACCTTC. This sequence joins TRBV27 and TRBJ1-2; tentative D call: TRBD1 (6 bases). Per germline, CDR1 MNHEY and CDR2 SMNVEV (reference sequence). CDR3 length equals 14 residues. Trimming pared 2 bases from V and 8 bases from J, leaving 15 bases between.

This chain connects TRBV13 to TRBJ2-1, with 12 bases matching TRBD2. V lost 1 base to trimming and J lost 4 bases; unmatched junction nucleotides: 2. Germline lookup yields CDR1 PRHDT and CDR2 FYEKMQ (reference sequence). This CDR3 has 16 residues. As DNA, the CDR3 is TGTGCCAGCAGCTTAGTTACTAGCGGGGGGTACAATGAGCAGTTCTTC. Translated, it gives CASSLVTSGGYNEQFF.

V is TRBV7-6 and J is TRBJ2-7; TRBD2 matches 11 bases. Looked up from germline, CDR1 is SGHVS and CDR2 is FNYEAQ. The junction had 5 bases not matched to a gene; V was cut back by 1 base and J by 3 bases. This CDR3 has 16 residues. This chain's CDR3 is CASSLGGLAAFYEQYF. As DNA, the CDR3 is TGTGCCAGCAGCTTAGGGGGACTAGCGGCTTTCTACGAGCAGTACTTC.

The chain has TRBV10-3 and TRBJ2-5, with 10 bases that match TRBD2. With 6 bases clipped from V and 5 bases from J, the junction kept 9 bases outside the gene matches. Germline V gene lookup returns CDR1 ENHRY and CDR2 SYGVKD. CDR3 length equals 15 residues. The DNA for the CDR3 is TGTGCCATCAGCGTCAGCGGGGGGGCAGCGGAGACCCAGTACTTC. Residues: CAISVSGGAAETQYF.

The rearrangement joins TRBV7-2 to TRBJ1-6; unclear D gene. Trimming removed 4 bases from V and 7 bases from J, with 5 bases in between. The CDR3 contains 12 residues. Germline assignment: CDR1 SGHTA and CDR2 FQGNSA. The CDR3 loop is CASSWANSPLHF. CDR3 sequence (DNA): TGTGCCAGCAGCTGGGCGAATTCACCCCTCCACTTT.

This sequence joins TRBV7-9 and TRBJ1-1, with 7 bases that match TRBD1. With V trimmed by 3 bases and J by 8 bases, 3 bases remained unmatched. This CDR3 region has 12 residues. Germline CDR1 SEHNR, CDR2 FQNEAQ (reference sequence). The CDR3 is CASSFGQVEAFF. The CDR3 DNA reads TGTGCCAGCAGCTTTGGACAGGTCGAAGCTTTCTTT.

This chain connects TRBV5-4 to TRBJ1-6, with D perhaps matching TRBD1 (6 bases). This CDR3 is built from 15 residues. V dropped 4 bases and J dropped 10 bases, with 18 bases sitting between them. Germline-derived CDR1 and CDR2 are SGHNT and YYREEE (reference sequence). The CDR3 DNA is TGTGCCAGCAGCGCACTGGACAGCCTAAGATCACCCCTCCACTTT. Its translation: CASSALDSLRSPLHF.

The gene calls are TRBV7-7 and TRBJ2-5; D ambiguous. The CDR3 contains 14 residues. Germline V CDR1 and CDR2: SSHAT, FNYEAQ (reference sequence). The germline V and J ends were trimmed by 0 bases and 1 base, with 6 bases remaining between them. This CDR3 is CASSLAQTQETQYF. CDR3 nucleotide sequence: TGTGCCAGCAGCTTAGCACAGACCCAAGAGACCCAGTACTTC.

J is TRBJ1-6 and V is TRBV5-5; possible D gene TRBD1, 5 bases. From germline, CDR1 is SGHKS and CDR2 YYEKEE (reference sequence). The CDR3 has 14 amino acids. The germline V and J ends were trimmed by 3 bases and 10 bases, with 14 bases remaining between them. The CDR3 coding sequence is TGTGCCAGCAGCTCGTCCCGGGACCTGTCACCCCTCCACTTT. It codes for CASSSSRDLSPLHF. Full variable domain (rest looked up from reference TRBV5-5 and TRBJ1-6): DAGVTQSPTHLIKTRGQQVTLRCSPISGHKSVSWYQQVLGQGPQFIFQYYEKEERGRGNFPDRFSARQFPNYSSELNVNALLLGDSALYLCASSSSRDLSPLHFGNGTRLTVT.

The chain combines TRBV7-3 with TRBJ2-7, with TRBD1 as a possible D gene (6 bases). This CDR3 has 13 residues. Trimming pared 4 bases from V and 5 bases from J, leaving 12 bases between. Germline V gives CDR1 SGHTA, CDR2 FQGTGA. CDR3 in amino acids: CASSSGVLNEQYF. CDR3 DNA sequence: TGTGCCAGCAGCTCAGGGGTGCTGAACGAGCAGTACTTC.

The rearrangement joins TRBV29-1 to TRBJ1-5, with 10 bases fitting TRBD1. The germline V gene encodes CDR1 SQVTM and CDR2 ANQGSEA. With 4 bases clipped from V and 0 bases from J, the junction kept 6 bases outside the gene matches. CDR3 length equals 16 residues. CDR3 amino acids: CSVVGTGDNSNQPQHF. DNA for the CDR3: TGCAGCGTTGTGGGGACAGGGGATAATAGCAATCAGCCCCAGCATTTT. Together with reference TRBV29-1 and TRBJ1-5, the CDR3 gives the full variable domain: SAVISQKPSRDICQRGTSLTIQCQVDSQVTMMFWYRQQPGQSLTLIATANQGSEATYESGFVIDKFPISRPNLTFSTLTVSNMSPEDSSIYLCSVVGTGDNSNQPQHFGDGTRLSIL.

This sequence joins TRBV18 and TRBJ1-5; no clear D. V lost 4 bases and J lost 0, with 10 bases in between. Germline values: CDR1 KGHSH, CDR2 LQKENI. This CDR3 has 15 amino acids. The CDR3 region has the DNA TGTGCCAGCTCACTCGGCAGGAATAGCAATCAGCCCCAGCATTTT. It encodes CASSLGRNSNQPQHF. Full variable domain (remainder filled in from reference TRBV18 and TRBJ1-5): NAGVMQNPRHLVRRRGQEARLRCSPMKGHSHVYWYRQLPEEGLKFMVYLQKENIIDESGMPKERFSAEFPKEGPSILRIQQVVRGDSAAYFCASSLGRNSNQPQHFGDGTRLSIL.

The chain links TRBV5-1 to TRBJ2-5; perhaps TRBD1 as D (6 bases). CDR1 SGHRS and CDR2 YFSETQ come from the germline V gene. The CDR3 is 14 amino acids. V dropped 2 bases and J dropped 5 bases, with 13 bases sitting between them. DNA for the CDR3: TGCGCCAGCAGCTTTGGCAGGGGACGGGAGACCCAGTACTTC. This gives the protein CASSFGRGRETQYF.

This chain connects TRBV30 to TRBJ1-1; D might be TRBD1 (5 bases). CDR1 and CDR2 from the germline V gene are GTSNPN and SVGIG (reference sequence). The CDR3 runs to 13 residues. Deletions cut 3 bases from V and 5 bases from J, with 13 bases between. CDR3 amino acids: CAWRGGTETEAFF. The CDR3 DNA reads TGTGCCTGGAGGGGCGGGACCGAGACTGAAGCTTTCTTT.

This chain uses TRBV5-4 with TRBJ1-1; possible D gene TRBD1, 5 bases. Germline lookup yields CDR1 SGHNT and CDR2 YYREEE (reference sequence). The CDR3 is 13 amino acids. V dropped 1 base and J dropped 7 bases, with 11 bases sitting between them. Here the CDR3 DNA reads TGTGCCAGCAGCTTGCAGGGCGCCCATGAAGCTTTCTTT. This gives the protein CASSLQGAHEAFF.

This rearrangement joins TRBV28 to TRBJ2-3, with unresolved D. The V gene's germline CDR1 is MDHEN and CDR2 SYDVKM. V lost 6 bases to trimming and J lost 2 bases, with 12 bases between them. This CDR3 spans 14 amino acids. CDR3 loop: CASSPDRYTDTQYF. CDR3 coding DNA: TGTGCCAGCAGCCCAGACCGATACACAGATACGCAGTATTTT.

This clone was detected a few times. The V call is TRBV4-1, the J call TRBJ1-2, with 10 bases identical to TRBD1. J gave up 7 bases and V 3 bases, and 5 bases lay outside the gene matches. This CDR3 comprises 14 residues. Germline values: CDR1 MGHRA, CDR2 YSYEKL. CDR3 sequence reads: CASSQDRGISGYTF. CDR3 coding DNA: TGCGCCAGCAGCCAGGACAGGGGGATAAGTGGCTACACCTTC.

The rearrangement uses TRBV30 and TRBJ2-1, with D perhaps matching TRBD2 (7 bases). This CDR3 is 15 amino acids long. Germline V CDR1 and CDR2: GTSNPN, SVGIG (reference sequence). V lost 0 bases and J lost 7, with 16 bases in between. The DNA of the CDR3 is TGTGCCTGGAGTGTTTGGTGGGGGGGCTCGAATGAGCAGTTCTTC. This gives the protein CAWSVWWGGSNEQFF.